The 4 T cell receptor beta chains below come from one sample, sequenced in a study of blood T cell repertoires in COVID-19. The assay was immunoSEQ multiplex PCR, and TCRdb's table has in-frame clones only and misses some. The sample yields fewer than 250,000 clones, less than 85% seen once. What was sequenced was PBMCs or T cells enriched from blood (not recorded which). These receptors originate from a man aged 55 to 70 who had recovered from COVID-19.

Only one count was recorded for this clone. V gene TRBV5-1 combines with J gene TRBJ2-5, with D possibly matching TRBD2 (6 bases). The CDR3 spans 15 residues. Germline V gene sequence: CDR1 SGHRS, CDR2 YFSETQ. V was clipped by 3 bases and J by 4 bases, with 16 bases between them. DNA for the CDR3: TGCGCCAGCAGCTACCTATTGGAGGGAGGAGAGACCCAGTACTTC. It translates to CASSYLLEGGETQYF.

This chain uses TRBV19 with TRBJ2-2; 9 nucleotides match TRBD2. Germline CDR1 is LNHDA and CDR2 is SQIVND (reference sequence). The J segment lost 4 bases and the V segment lost 8 bases, leaving 2 bases of the junction unmatched. The CDR3 runs to 13 residues. The CDR3 nucleotides read TGTGCCAGTCAGCGGGGGGTCACCGGGGAGCTGTTTTTT. This sequence encodes CASQRGVTGELFF. The whole variable domain, filled in from reference TRBV19 and TRBJ2-2, reads DGGITQSPKYLFRKEGQNVTLSCEQNLNHDAMYWYRQDPGQGLRLIYYSQIVNDFQKGDIAEGYSVSREKKESFPLTVTSAQKNPTAFYLCASQRGVTGELFFGEGSRLTVL.

The chain couples TRBV5-5 to TRBJ2-7; D ambiguous. CDR3 size: 13 residues. V lost 1 base, J lost 5 bases, and 10 bases lay in between. The germline CDR1 and CDR2 sequences are SGHKS and YYEKEE (reference sequence). The CDR3 bases are TGTGCCAGCAGCTTGACCCCATCAGACGAGCAGTACTTC. This gives the protein CASSLTPSDEQYF. The full variable domain, its missing parts supplied by reference TRBV5-5 and TRBJ2-7, is DAGVTQSPTHLIKTRGQQVTLRCSPISGHKSVSWYQQVLGQGPQFIFQYYEKEERGRGNFPDRFSARQFPNYSSELNVNALLLGDSALYLCASSLTPSDEQYFGPGTRLTVT.

The rearrangement joins TRBV29-1 to TRBJ2-3, with 9 bases matching TRBD1. Germline V gene lookup returns CDR1 SQVTM and CDR2 ANQGSEA. The CDR3 is 14 residues long. Germline trimming cut 4 bases from V and 3 bases from J; bases unmatched to any gene: 5. The CDR3 DNA reads TGCAGCGTTGCCACCGGGACAGGGACAGATACGCAGTATTTT. It specifies CSVATGTGTDTQYF.